The 3 T cell receptor beta chains below come from one sample, sequenced in a study of T cells in women clearing cervical HPV infection. Generated by immunoSEQ multiplex PCR, the TCRdb table keeps only in-frame clones and is missing some. The sample table includes some 25,000 clones. The sample consisted of blood buffy coat. The receptor source for this set is a woman aged 18 to 75 with a cervical HPV16 infection that either progressed to CIN3+ or cleared (not recorded which).

As concerns this clone: The CDR3 end is not reached by the read, which stops 3 residues before it; the germline J gene fills it in. This sequence joins TRBV5-1 and TRBJ1-1; 8 nucleotides line up with TRBD1. V was pared by 0 bases and J by 1 base, with 2 bases of the junction left unmatched. CDR1 SGHRS and CDR2 YFSETQ come from the germline V gene. The CDR3 length is 15 residues. The covered CDR3 bases are TGCGCCAGCAGCTTGGGGGGGACAGGGAACACTGAA. It codes for CASSLGGTGNTE. The full CDR3 protein reads CASSLGGTGNTEAFF. Combining the CDR3 with reference TRBV5-1 and TRBJ1-1 gives the whole variable domain KAGVTQTPRYLIKTRGQQVTLSCSPISGHRSVSWYQQTPGQGLQFLFEYFSETQRNKGNFPGRFSGRQFSNSRSEMNVSTLELGDSALYLCASSLGGTGNTEAFFGQGTRLTVV.

For this clone: The read falls 3 residues short of the CDR3 end, and the missing part is taken from the germline J gene. The V and J genes are TRBV19 and TRBJ2-4, with D possibly being TRBD1 or TRBD2 (5 bases each). Germline lookup yields CDR1 LNHDA and CDR2 SQIVND (reference sequence). The CDR3 length is 15 residues. The sequenced part of the CDR3 DNA is TGTGCCAGTAAGGAGGACCTAGACAGCTACTATGGT. This sequence encodes CASKEDLDSYYG. In full, the CDR3 is CASKEDLDSYYGQYF.

A remark on this clone: The read falls 3 residues short of the CDR3 end, and the missing part is taken from the germline J gene. The rearrangement joins TRBV7-3 to TRBJ2-7, with 8 positions matching TRBD1. Per the germline V gene, CDR1 is SGHTA and CDR2 is FQGTGA. There are 14 residues in the CDR3. The ends lost 4 bases at V and 5 bases at J; junction bases unmatched: 7. The sequenced part of the CDR3 DNA is TGTGCCAGCAGCTCCGGACAGGGTCTCGACGAG. Encoded protein: CASSSGQGLDE. In full, the CDR3 is CASSSGQGLDEQYF.